This passage covers 22 T cell receptor beta chains from one sample sequenced in a study of T cells in Graves' hyperthyroidism and ophthalmopathy (dated by TCRdb to the late 2010s). The method was multiplex PCR. TCRdb names Illumina HiSeq 2000 as the instrument used. TCR beta CDR3 regions were amplified from RNA transcripts. For the first round of RT-PCR on the TCR CDR3, the HTBI primer set was used together with the Qiagen OneStep RT-PCR kit. TCRdb ran its own pipeline on the public reads, namely fastp trimming at Q25 and MiXCR clone calling, and kept in-frame beta chains. Identical CDR3 proteins give one entry, which carries the most common genes and DNA. The sample includes fewer than 450,000 distinct CDR3 sequences, with about a sixth observed a single time. The ten most abundant clones make up approximately 33% of the sample. Sequencing was performed on blood. The receptors originated from a woman in her 30s with Graves' hyperthyroidism that later progressed to Graves' ophthalmopathy.

This clonotype occurred a few times. This rearrangement joins TRBV6-5 to TRBJ1-5; weak D call: TRBD1 (5 bases). Trimming pared 2 bases from V and 5 bases from J, leaving 13 bases between. CDR1 and CDR2 from the germline V gene are MNHEY and SVGAGI. The CDR3 consists of 15 residues. The chain's CDR3 is CASSYGRGGDQPQHF. For the CDR3, the DNA is TGTGCCAGCAGTTACGGGCGTGGAGGGGATCAGCCCCAGCATTTT.

In the case of this clonotype: This may be a read error, as it is one base from a much larger clone. V usage is TRBV19 and J usage is TRBJ2-1; 7 bases are a match to TRBD2. CDR1 and CDR2 (germline): LNHDA, SQIVND (reference sequence). The CDR3 runs to 16 residues. V was pared by 5 bases and J by 5 bases, with 12 bases of the junction left unmatched. CDR3 loop: CASSRISGSLNNEQFF. The CDR3 DNA reads as TGTGCCAGTAGTCGGATTAGCGGGTCTTTAAACAATGAGCAGTTCTTC.

The table lists this clonotype with a few counts. Here the CDR3 reads CASSRAGGPTHTQYF. Here the CDR3 DNA reads TGTGCCAGCAGTAGAGCGGGAGGACCGACGCATACGCAGTATTTT. This sequence joins TRBV9 and TRBJ2-3; 9 bases match TRBD2. Germline loops: CDR1 SGDLS, CDR2 YYNGEE. The V segment lost 5 bases and the J segment 7 bases; nucleotides outside the gene matches: 11. The CDR3 extends over 15 amino acids.

J is TRBJ2-1 and V is TRBV10-3; TRBD1 matches 11 bases. J gave up 2 bases and V 2 bases, and 2 bases lay outside the gene matches. CDR1 and CDR2 (germline): ENHRY, SYGVKD. This CDR3 is built from 16 residues. The chain's CDR3 is CAISEPGQGAYNEQFF. The CDR3, as DNA: TGTGCCATCAGTGAGCCGGGACAGGGGGCCTACAATGAGCAGTTCTTC.

A remark on this clonotype: The junction does not match germline at one end; this may be a read error. The V and J genes are TRBV20-1 and TRBJ1-3, with D unclear. CDR1 DFQATT and CDR2 SNEGSKA come from the germline V gene (reference sequence). The CDR3 is made up of 11 amino acids. CDR3 sequence (DNA): TGCAGCGCTAGGTCTCGGAACACCATATATTTT. Encoded protein: CSARSRNTIYF.

This sequence joins TRBV20-1 and TRBJ1-3; tentative D call: TRBD1 (6 bases). V was trimmed by 5 bases and J by 8 bases, leaving 10 bases between them. Germline V CDR1 and CDR2: DFQATT, SNEGSKA (reference sequence). This CDR3 spans 11 amino acids. CDR3 coding DNA: TGCAGTGCTGGAAGACAGGACACCATATATTTT. It specifies CSAGRQDTIYF.

This clonotype showed up many times. CDR3 amino acids: CATSDSRTSGRGSSYNEQFF. CDR3 coding DNA: TGTGCCACCAGTGATTCCCGGACTAGCGGGAGGGGAAGCTCCTACAATGAGCAGTTCTTC. J is TRBJ2-1 and V is TRBV24-1, with 15 bases fitting TRBD2. The CDR3 is 20 amino acids. With 2 bases clipped from V and 0 bases from J, the junction kept 7 bases outside the gene matches. CDR1 is KGHDR and CDR2 is SFDVKD in the germline V gene.

In this sample, this clonotype turned up once. The V and J genes are TRBV3-1 and TRBJ2-3; D gene uncertain. The CDR3 has 15 amino acids. The germline V gene encodes CDR1 LGHDT and CDR2 YNNKEL (reference sequence). V lost 2 bases and J 2 bases, leaving 11 bases between the germline ends. The DNA of the CDR3 is TGTGCCAGCAGCCAAAGGAGTGTACCCACAGATACGCAGTATTTT. It specifies CASSQRSVPTDTQYF.

This clonotype was picked up many times. The chain has TRBV5-8 and TRBJ2-1; 7 bases match TRBD2. V lost 2 bases and J lost 8; bases outside the gene matches: 10. Germline CDR1 SGHTS, CDR2 YDEGEE. The CDR3 sequence is 15 residues long. DNA for the CDR3: TGTGCCAGCAGCTTTACTGGCGGGAGTTTCTATGAGCAGTTCTTC. This sequence encodes CASSFTGGSFYEQFF.

V gene TRBV4-2 combines with J gene TRBJ1-4; 8 nucleotides line up with TRBD1. Per germline, CDR1 LGHNA and CDR2 YNFKEQ. J lost 8 bases, V lost 6 bases, and 8 bases had no gene match. The CDR3 totals 14 residues. This CDR3 is CASSTGQGDEKLFF. For the CDR3, the DNA is TGTGCCAGCAGTACCGGACAGGGAGACGAAAAACTGTTTTTT.

This clonotype was seen more than once but under ten times. This chain links TRBV7-2 with TRBJ1-2; D gene unclear. The CDR3 is 13 amino acids. V gave up 4 bases and J gave up 8 bases, with 14 bases separating them. The germline gives CDR1 SGHTA, CDR2 FQGNSA. The DNA for the CDR3 is TGTGCCAGCAGCTCCTACCTAGATGACGGCTACACCTTC. Amino acids: CASSSYLDDGYTF.

This clonotype has at least ten counts. The V and J genes are TRBV27 and TRBJ1-3; D gene unclear. The V gene's germline CDR1 is MNHEY and CDR2 SMNVEV (reference sequence). The CDR3 totals 14 residues. Trimming cost V 6 bases and J 4 bases, with 13 bases left between them. The CDR3 reads CASSATVFGNTIYF. In nucleotides, the CDR3 is TGTGCCAGCAGCGCGACGGTTTTCGGAAACACCATATATTTT.

The chain has TRBV6-1 and TRBJ2-4; 8 bases agree with TRBD2. Losses at the gene ends were 5 bases for V and 6 bases for J; bases not matched to a gene: 18. CDR3 length: 18 amino acids. Germline loops: CDR1 MNHNS, CDR2 SASEGT. CDR3: CASSPKKGPGAGGNIQYF. As DNA, the CDR3 is TGTGCCAGCAGTCCAAAAAAGGGACCCGGGGCGGGAGGAAACATTCAGTACTTC.

This clonotype was counted ten times or more. This chain joins TRBV24-1 and TRBJ2-1; no clear D. The V end was cut by 5 bases, the J end by 0 bases, with 13 bases between. This CDR3 is 16 amino acids long. Germline values: CDR1 KGHDR, CDR2 SFDVKD. CDR3: CATSAVSGSSYNEQFF. For the CDR3, the DNA is TGTGCCACCAGTGCCGTATCGGGTAGCTCCTACAATGAGCAGTTCTTC.

The chain couples TRBV28 to TRBJ1-3, with a weak D call TRBD1 (5 bases). CDR3 length: 15 residues. Deletions cut 2 bases from V and 2 bases from J, with 10 bases between. CDR1 is MDHEN, CDR2 SYDVKM, per germline. CDR3 DNA: TGTGCCAGCAGTTTACGGGGGGTTGCTGGAAACACCATATATTTT. The encoded protein is CASSLRGVAGNTIYF.

This clonotype appeared many times. The chain uses TRBV10-1 and TRBJ2-7; the D gene is possibly TRBD2 (6 bases). Deletions cut 6 bases from V and 2 bases from J, with 11 bases between. The CDR3 sequence is 13 residues long. Per the germline V gene, CDR1 is WNHNN and CDR2 is SYGVQD (reference sequence). The CDR3 nucleotides are TGCGCCAGCAGCCGGGACTCCCCCTACGAGCAGTACTTC. This translates into CASSRDSPYEQYF.

The chain links TRBV11-2 to TRBJ2-5; the match to TRBD1 covers 9 bases. The length of the CDR3 is 15 residues. V shed 6 bases and J 5 bases; nucleotides not matched to a gene: 10. The germline gives CDR1 SGHAT, CDR2 FQNNGV. Here the CDR3 reads CASRPGQGFSETQYF. DNA for the CDR3: TGTGCCAGCAGGCCAGGACAGGGGTTCTCGGAGACCCAGTACTTC.

The chain has TRBV20-1 and TRBJ2-1; TRBD2 matches at 13 bases. After removal of 2 bases from V and 8 bases from J, the junction contained 12 bases not matched to a gene. The CDR3 sequence is 17 residues long. Germline V gene data show CDR1 as DFQATT and CDR2 as SNEGSKA (reference sequence). The CDR3 DNA is TGCAGTGCTAGATCTTGGACTAGCGGGAGCCACGCGGATGAGCAGTTCTTC. It is translated as CSARSWTSGSHADEQFF.

The genes are TRBV7-9 and TRBJ2-2, with D perhaps matching TRBD2 (5 bases). Trimming removed 2 bases from V and 5 bases from J, with 15 bases in between. The CDR3 contains 16 residues. The V gene's germline CDR1 is SEHNR and CDR2 FQNEAQ (reference sequence). The CDR3: CASSLKHGINTGELFF. The CDR3 region has the DNA TGTGCCAGCAGCTTAAAACACGGGATTAATACCGGGGAGCTGTTTTTT.

V is TRBV30 and J is TRBJ2-7; possible D gene TRBD2, 5 bases. The CDR3 covers 11 residues. V gave up 3 bases and J gave up 9 bases, with 12 bases separating them. The germline V gene has CDR1 GTSNPN and CDR2 SVGIG (reference sequence). CDR3 amino acids: CAWSETRGQYF. The DNA for the CDR3 is TGTGCCTGGAGCGAAACCCGGGGGCAGTACTTC. Based on the CDR3 plus reference TRBV30 and TRBJ2-7, the full variable domain is SQTIHQWPATLVQPVGSPLSLECTVEGTSNPNLYWYRQAAGRGLQLLFYSVGIGQISSEVPQNLSASRPQDRQFILSSKKLLLSDSGFYLCAWSETRGQYFGPGTRLTVT.

This clonotype was seen only a few times. The chain carries TRBV7-9 and TRBJ2-5, with D perhaps assigned TRBD1 or TRBD2 (5 bases each). The ends were cut back, 4 bases at V and 4 bases at J, with 13 bases in the middle. The CDR3 is made up of 14 amino acids. In germline, CDR1 is SEHNR, CDR2 FQNEAQ (reference sequence). CDR3 coding DNA: TGTGCCAGCAGCTCCGGGGCGTATGTAGAGACCCAGTACTTC. Protein: CASSSGAYVETQYF.

This clonotype was picked up many times. The rearrangement uses TRBV7-2 and TRBJ2-3; TRBD1 agrees at 7 bases. The CDR3 is 17 residues long. The V gene's germline CDR1 is SGHTA and CDR2 FQGNSA. V was clipped by 3 bases and J by 1 base; unmatched bases: 10. The CDR3 reads CASSLRPGQSGTDTQYF. CDR3 nucleotides: TGTGCCAGCAGCTTGAGACCGGGACAGAGCGGCACAGATACGCAGTATTTT.